Listed below are T cell receptor beta chains from one sample, sequenced in a study of cytomegalovirus exposure and HLA in healthy donors. Sequencing used immunoSEQ multiplex PCR; TCRdb keeps in-frame clones, though not all of them. Here the sample spans over 120,000 clones, about 91% being singletons. The source material was PBMCs. These receptor sequences come from a man aged 18 to 35 in good health and CMV-seropositive. Both conserved end residues are part of each CDR3. The D gene is left open where the match is weak. The size of a clone is reported for some rows only, either as once, few or many, or as a class for expanded clones.

d_gene | j_gene | v_gene | abundance | CDR3aa | CDR3nt
NA | TRBJ1-4 | TRBV6-5 | NA | CASSSTGSANEKLFF | TGTGCCAGCAGTTCAACAGGGTCGGCTAATGAAAAACTGTTTTTT
NA | TRBJ1-1 | TRBV5-4 | NA | CASSLMGALEAFF | TGTGCCAGCAGCTTAATGGGGGCACTCGAAGCTTTCTTT
TRBD1 | TRBJ1-1 | TRBV19 | NA | CASRLDRAKMAFF | TGTGCCAGCCGACTCGACAGGGCTAAGATGGCTTTCTTT
NA | TRBJ2-6 | TRBV5-1 | NA | CASGQSGANVLTF | TGCGCCAGTGGACAGTCTGGGGCCAACGTCCTGACTTTC
NA | TRBJ2-5 | TRBV2 | once | CASRGRGRNPETQYF | TGTGCCAGCAGGGGGCGAGGAAGGAACCCAGAGACCCAGTACTTC
NA | TRBJ2-3 | TRBV12-2 | NA | CASRPPGQGADTQYF | TGTGCAAGTCGCCCTCCGGGACAGGGGGCAGATACGCAGTATTTT
NA | TRBJ1-1 | TRBV29-1 | NA | CSVIDGGLTEAFF | TGCAGCGTTATCGACGGAGGGTTGACTGAAGCTTTCTTT
TRBD1 | TRBJ1-1 | TRBV6-1 | NA | CASRTGGTEAFF | TGTGCCAGCAGGACAGGGGGCACTGAAGCTTTCTTT
NA | TRBJ1-4 | TRBV15 | NA | CATSRAIATNEKLFF | TGTGCCACCAGCAGGGCAATTGCAACTAATGAAAAACTGTTTTTT
NA | TRBJ1-2 | TRBV7-9 | NA | CASSLVNRNYGYTF | TGTGCCAGCAGCTTAGTAAACAGAAACTATGGCTACACCTTC
NA | TRBJ1-1 | TRBV6-4 | NA | CASRLRVGGTEAFF | TGTGCCAGCAGGCTCAGGGTCGGGGGTACTGAAGCTTTCTTT
TRBD1 | TRBJ1-3 | TRBV4-1 | NA | CASSLSPGQGNTIYF | TGCGCCAGCAGCCTTTCTCCGGGACAGGGAAACACCATATATTTT
NA | TRBJ1-1 | TRBV10-3 | NA | CAISEPGQEAFF | TGTGCCATCAGTGAGCCTGGACAGGAAGCTTTCTTT
NA | TRBJ2-7 | TRBV6-5 | NA | CASSHEGDEQYF | TGTGCCAGCAGCCACGAGGGGGACGAGCAGTACTTC
TRBD1 | TRBJ2-2 | TRBV4-1 | NA | CASSLGTGHTGELFF | TGCGCCAGCAGCCTAGGGACAGGGCACACCGGGGAGCTGTTTTTT
NA | TRBJ2-3 | TRBV5-1 | NA | CASSPGDTDTQYF | TGCGCCAGCAGCCCGGGGGACACAGATACGCAGTATTTT
NA | TRBJ1-1 | TRBV4-1 | NA | CASSTLRGGNTEAFF | TGCGCCAGCAGCACCCTCCGGGGGGGGAACACTGAAGCTTTCTTT
TRBD2 | TRBJ2-7 | TRBV2 | NA | CASSVRSGGPLKEQYF | TGTGCCAGCAGTGTAAGGAGCGGGGGGCCCTTAAAGGAGCAGTACTTC
TRBD2 | TRBJ2-7 | TRBV4-1 | NA | CASSQEVAGVSYEQYF | TGCGCCAGCAGCCAAGAGGTAGCGGGGGTTTCCTACGAGCAGTACTTC
TRBD2 | TRBJ2-2 | TRBV27 | NA | CASSLDQRGYTGELFF | TGTGCCAGCAGTTTAGATCAGCGGGGTTACACCGGGGAGCTGTTTTTT
TRBD2 | TRBJ2-2 | TRBV2 | NA | CASRGLEVGELFF | TGTGCCAGCCGGGGACTAGAGGTCGGGGAGCTGTTTTTT
TRBD1 | TRBJ1-2 | TRBV9 | NA | CASSVAGGDYGYTF | TGTGCCAGCAGCGTAGCAGGGGGCGACTATGGCTACACCTTC
NA | TRBJ2-7 | TRBV4-1 | NA | CASSQEYRVWSYEQYF | TGCGCCAGCAGCCAAGAATACAGAGTCTGGTCGTACGAGCAGTACTTC
TRBD1 | TRBJ1-2 | TRBV19 | NA | CASSRPGTALRNGYTF | TGTGCCAGTAGTCGCCCCGGGACAGCCCTACGGAATGGCTACACCTTC
NA | TRBJ1-2 | TRBV19 | NA | CASSISHFLDGYTF | TGTGCCAGTAGTATTTCCCACTTTTTGGATGGCTACACCTTC
NA | TRBJ1-2 | TRBV6-1 | NA | CASSEGGTYGYTF | TGTGCCAGCAGTGAGGGGGGGACCTATGGCTACACCTTC
NA | TRBJ2-7 | TRBV7-2 | NA | CASSELVGEQYF | TGTGCCAGCAGCGAGCTGGTCGGGGAGCAGTACTTC
NA | TRBJ1-4 | TRBV30 | NA | CAWSTGANEKLFF | TGTGCCTGGAGTACAGGAGCTAATGAAAAACTGTTTTTT
NA | TRBJ1-1 | TRBV5-1 | NA | CASSLARGEAFF | TGCGCCAGCAGCTTGGCCAGGGGTGAAGCTTTCTTT
NA | TRBJ2-7 | TRBV6-1 | NA | CASRRWEQYF | TGTGCCAGCAGGCGATGGGAGCAGTACTTC
TRBD2 | TRBJ2-2 | TRBV5-1 | NA | CASSLLAGGNTGELFF | TGCGCCAGCAGCTTGTTAGCGGGAGGGAACACCGGGGAGCTGTTTTTT
NA | TRBJ2-7 | TRBV5-1 | NA | CASSLYPGYEQYF | TGCGCCAGCAGCTTATACCCGGGGTACGAGCAGTACTTC
NA | TRBJ1-2 | TRBV6-6 | once | CASNIDSNYGYTF | TGTGCCAGCAATATAGACAGTAACTATGGCTACACCTTC
NA | TRBJ2-3 | TRBV6-6 | NA | CASSSQPDAGDTQYF | TGTGCCAGCAGTTCCCAACCTGACGCGGGAGATACGCAGTATTTT
NA | TRBJ1-3 | TRBV6-1 | NA | CAGGDRTKSGNTIYF | TGTGCCGGGGGCGACAGGACCAAATCTGGAAACACCATATATTTT
TRBD2 | TRBJ2-7 | TRBV6-5 | NA | CATVVGRAIYEQYF | TGTGCCACTGTCGTAGGGAGGGCGATATACGAGCAGTACTTC
NA | TRBJ2-2 | TRBV19 | few | CASTQSQLGTGELFF | TGTGCCAGTACCCAATCCCAGCTAGGCACCGGGGAGCTGTTTTTT
NA | TRBJ1-1 | TRBV5-1 | NA | CASSQDRISGEAFF | TGCGCCAGCAGCCAGGACAGAATCAGTGGTGAAGCTTTCTTT
NA | TRBJ2-6 | TRBV5-1 | NA | CASRQGFSGANVLTF | TGCGCCAGCAGACAGGGTTTCTCTGGGGCCAACGTCCTGACTTTC
NA | TRBJ2-4 | TRBV28 | NA | CASSLSGSKNIQYF | TGTGCCAGCAGCCTCAGTGGCTCCAAAAACATTCAGTACTTC
NA | TRBJ1-1 | TRBV9 | NA | CASSFGRGEAFF | TGTGCCAGCAGCTTCGGACGGGGTGAAGCTTTCTTT
TRBD2 | TRBJ2-1 | TRBV2 | NA | CASSAIGTSGGSSYNEQFF | TGTGCCAGCAGTGCGATCGGGACTAGCGGGGGAAGCTCCTACAATGAGCAGTTCTTC
NA | TRBJ1-5 | TRBV27 | NA | CASSWGVGQPQHF | TGTGCCAGCAGTTGGGGGGTCGGTCAGCCCCAGCATTTT
NA | TRBJ2-1 | TRBV9 | NA | CASSVPGYDNEQFF | TGTGCCAGCAGCGTACCCGGTTATGACAATGAGCAGTTCTTC
TRBD1 | TRBJ2-6 | TRBV6-5 | NA | CASSRDSPGANVLTF | TGTGCCAGCAGCCGGGACAGCCCAGGGGCCAACGTCCTGACTTTC
NA | TRBJ1-2 | TRBV15 | NA | CATSREQLNSGYTF | TGTGCCACCAGCAGAGAACAGCTAAATTCTGGCTACACCTTC
NA | TRBJ1-2 | TRBV21-1 | few | CASSIRDTGFYGYTF | TGTGCCAGCAGCATCCGGGACACCGGGTTCTATGGCTACACCTTC
TRBD2 | TRBJ2-1 | TRBV27 | NA | CASSLSGGNEQFF | TGTGCCAGCAGTTTGAGCGGGGGGAATGAGCAGTTCTTC
NA | TRBJ1-4 | TRBV7-8 | few | CASSLGSGVEEKLFF | TGTGCCAGCAGCTTAGGGTCGGGGGTTGAGGAAAAACTGTTTTTT
TRBD2 | TRBJ2-1 | TRBV4-1 | NA | CASSHRGGISYNEQFF | TGCGCCAGCAGCCATCGCGGGGGTATCTCCTACAATGAGCAGTTCTTC
NA | TRBJ2-3 | TRBV7-6 | NA | CASSLVGGSGTDTQYF | TGTGCCAGCAGCTTAGTGGGGGGTAGTGGCACAGATACGCAGTATTTT
TRBD2 | TRBJ2-1 | TRBV12-5 | NA | CASGLVLGREGYNEQFF | TGTGCTAGTGGTTTGGTACTGGGGCGGGAGGGCTACAATGAGCAGTTCTTC
TRBD1 | TRBJ1-1 | TRBV28 | few | CASSSLQGVAFF | TGTGCCAGCAGTTCACTACAGGGGGTAGCTTTCTTT
TRBD1 | TRBJ1-2 | TRBV4-1 | few | CASNRDRGIRGYTF | TGCGCCAGCAACCGGGACAGGGGGATTCGCGGCTACACCTTC
NA | TRBJ1-3 | TRBV28 | NA | CASSSLDSPSGNTIYF | TGTGCCAGCAGTTCTCTGGACAGTCCCTCTGGAAACACCATATATTTT
TRBD1 | TRBJ1-3 | TRBV2 | NA | CASWTGVVGNTIYF | TGTGCCAGCTGGACAGGGGTTGTTGGAAACACCATATATTTT
TRBD1 | TRBJ2-7 | TRBV6-6 | NA | CASSRDRANEQYF | TGTGCCAGCAGCCGGGACAGGGCTAACGAGCAGTACTTC